The 5 T cell receptor beta chains below all came from one sample that was sequenced in a study of PD-1 blockade in classical Hodgkin lymphoma (dated by TCRdb to about 2020). What this sample's time point label stands for: cycle 2 day 1 (C2D1) of nivolumab. Every trial patient had relapsed following autologous stem cell transplantation, and prior brentuximab vedotin exposure was what differed among cohorts A, B and C. The library was produced with the immunoSEQ multiplex PCR assay. Here the immuneACCESS table is served through TCRdb, limited to in-frame sequences with V and J called. Missing clones are a known gap in these copies; in checked studies unresolved V genes cover under half, and the rest lacks a known reason. This sample holds more than 50,000 clones; over 55% were observed only once. Just over 9% of the sample comes from the top ten. The sequencing here drew on peripheral blood mononuclear cells (PBMCs), taken before the second cycle of nivolumab. The receptors here all came from a human donor with classical Hodgkin lymphoma.

V gene TRBV9 combines with J gene TRBJ2-1, with TRBD2 identical over 10 bases. Germline V gene data show CDR1 as SGDLS and CDR2 as YYNGEE. Trimming removed 5 bases from V and 5 bases from J; junction bases left unmatched: 7. This CDR3 region has 15 residues. In nucleotides, the CDR3 is TGTGCCAGCAGTGTTGGGCTAGCGGGAGACAATGAGCAGTTCTTC. Its translation: CASSVGLAGDNEQFF.

A word on this clone: This CDR3 is also generated by other DNA sequences in the sample. V and J are TRBV6-1 and TRBJ2-7; unclear D gene. Trimming removed 2 bases from V and 4 bases from J, with 6 bases in between. The germline gives CDR1 MNHNS, CDR2 SASEGT. The CDR3 runs 12 residues. The CDR3 loop reads CASSETPYEQYF. The CDR3 DNA reads TGTGCCAGCAGTGAAACACCTTACGAGCAGTACTTC.

This clone was recorded only once. J is TRBJ2-5 and V is TRBV27; D is undetermined. This CDR3 is built from 11 residues. The germline V gene has CDR1 MNHEY and CDR2 SMNVEV (reference sequence). V was cut by 2 bases and J by 3 bases, with 1 base left in between. CDR3 protein: CASSLKETQYF. CDR3 nucleotide sequence: TGTGCCAGCAGTTTAAAAGAGACCCAGTACTTC.

This chain connects TRBV5-1 to TRBJ1-2, with a tentative D call TRBD1 (6 bases). The CDR3 runs to 16 residues. The V gene's germline CDR1 is SGHRS and CDR2 YFSETQ. V lost 0 bases to trimming and J lost 6 bases, with 18 bases between them. For the CDR3, the DNA is TGCGCCAGCAGCTTGGCCTGGACCAGACAGGACCATGGCTACACCTTC. Its protein product is CASSLAWTRQDHGYTF.

This clone appeared a few times. This sequence joins TRBV9 and TRBJ1-4, with 7 bases aligning to TRBD1. CDR1 and CDR2 from the germline V gene are SGDLS and YYNGEE. Trimming cost V 4 bases and J 4 bases; bases outside gene matches: 7. CDR3 length equals 15 residues. CDR3 in amino acids: CASSPGDSFNEKLFF. Written as DNA, the CDR3 is TGTGCCAGCAGCCCGGGGGACAGCTTTAATGAAAAACTGTTTTTT.